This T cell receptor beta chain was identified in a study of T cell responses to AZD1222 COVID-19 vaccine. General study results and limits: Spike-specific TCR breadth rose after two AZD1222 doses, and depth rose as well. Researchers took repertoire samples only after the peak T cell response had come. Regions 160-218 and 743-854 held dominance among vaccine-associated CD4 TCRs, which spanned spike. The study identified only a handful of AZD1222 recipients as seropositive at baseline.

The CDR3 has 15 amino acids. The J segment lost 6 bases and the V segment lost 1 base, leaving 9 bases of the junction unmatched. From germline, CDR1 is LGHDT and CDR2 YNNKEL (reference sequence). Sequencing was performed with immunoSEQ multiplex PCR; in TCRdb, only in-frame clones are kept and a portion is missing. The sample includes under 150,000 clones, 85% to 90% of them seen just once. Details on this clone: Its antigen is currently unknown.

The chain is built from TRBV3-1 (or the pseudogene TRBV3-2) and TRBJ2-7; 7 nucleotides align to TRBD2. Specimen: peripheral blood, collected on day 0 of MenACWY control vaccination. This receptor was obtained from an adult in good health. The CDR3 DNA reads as TGTGCCAGCAGCCAAGTTCCTGGGAGCGGGGTCGAGCAGTACTTC. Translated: CASSQVPGSGVEQYF.